This is a list of T cell receptor beta chains from one sample in a study of blood T cell repertoires in COVID-19. This table comes from immunoSEQ multiplex PCR, and its TCRdb copy is limited to in-frame clones, with some not included. Of about 240,000 clones in the sample, more than 75% are singletons; the top ten hold 3.3%. Sequenced input: PBMCs or T cells enriched from blood (not recorded which). Source of these receptors: a woman aged 40 to 50 with acute COVID-19. The CDR3 runs from the conserved cysteine through the conserved F or W. A D gene is named only where the DNA matches it firmly. Size is stated for part of the rows, as once, few or many counts, or as a class when the clone is expanded.

size,J,D,V,DNA,CDR3
NA,TRBJ2-5,TRBD1,TRBV6-5,TGTGCCAGCAGCAAACAGGGGGCGGTAGGAGAGACCCAGTACTTC,CASSKQGAVGETQYF
few,TRBJ2-7,TRBD2,TRBV7-8,TGTGCCAGCAGGACTAGCCCCTACGAGCAGTACTTC,CASRTSPYEQYF
NA,TRBJ1-2,TRBD1,TRBV27,TGTGCCCCCCAGCCGGCGTCGGACAGGGGTTTTATCTATGGCTACACCTTC,CAPQPASDRGFIYGYTF
NA,TRBJ1-5,NA,TRBV19,TGTGCCAGTAGTATAAGGCGGGAGTGGAGCAATCAGCCCCAGCATTTT,CASSIRREWSNQPQHF
NA,TRBJ2-7,TRBD2,TRBV11-2,TGTGCCAGCAGCTCTCTCGCTAGCGGGAGGAAGAGATACGAGCAGTACTTC,CASSSLASGRKRYEQYF
NA,TRBJ2-2,TRBD1,TRBV5-1,TGCGCCAGCAGCTTGAGACAGGGGGACGACGGGGAGCTGTTTTTT,CASSLRQGDDGELFF
NA,TRBJ2-2,NA,TRBV14,TGTGCCAGCAGCCAAGTTATCGCCGGGGAGCTGTTTTTT,CASSQVIAGELFF
NA,TRBJ2-1,TRBD2,TRBV2,TGTGCCAGTTCCGGGACTAGCCTCTACAATGAGCAGTTCTTC,CASSGTSLYNEQFF
NA,TRBJ2-3,TRBD1,TRBV19,TGTGCCAGTACCCCTCCAGGGGGCAGGGGCGCAGATACGCAGTATTTT,CASTPPGGRGADTQYF
NA,TRBJ2-3,TRBD2,TRBV29-1,TGCAGCGTTGTACTAGCGGGAATATCAGATACGCAGTATTTT,CSVVLAGISDTQYF
NA,TRBJ2-7,TRBD1,TRBV19,TGTGCCAGCAGCCGGGACAGGGACCCTTTCGAGCAGTACTTC,CASSRDRDPFEQYF
NA,TRBJ2-3,NA,TRBV9,TGTGCCAGCAGCTCTGGGGGCAGGGATACGCAGTATTTT,CASSSGGRDTQYF
NA,TRBJ1-2,TRBD1,TRBV30,TGTGCCTGGATGGGGACAGGGGATGGCTACACCTTC,CAWMGTGDGYTF
many,TRBJ2-3,TRBD2,TRBV5-1,TGCGCCAGCAGCGTGGGCGGGAGCGGCACAGATACGCAGTATTTT,CASSVGGSGTDTQYF
NA,TRBJ2-7,TRBD2,TRBV27,TGTGCCAGCACTCGACGCGGACTAGCGGAAATGAACCCCTACGAGCAGTACTTC,CASTRRGLAEMNPYEQYF
once,TRBJ2-1,TRBD2,TRBV9,TGTGCCAGCAGCGTAGACGAGACTAGCGGGATATTGAATGAGCAGTTCTTC,CASSVDETSGILNEQFF
NA,TRBJ1-2,NA,TRBV7-8,TGTGCCAGCAGCCAGGGGCGGACAGATCTTTATGGCTACACCTTC,CASSQGRTDLYGYTF
NA,TRBJ2-2,TRBD1,TRBV9,TGTGCCAGCAGCGGCGGGACAGGACATAACACCGGGGAGCTGTTTTTT,CASSGGTGHNTGELFF
NA,TRBJ2-2,NA,TRBV5-1,TGCGCCAGCAGCCCTGGCAGCAGGGTAGGAGCCGGGGAGCTGTTTTTT,CASSPGSRVGAGELFF
NA,TRBJ1-6,TRBD1,TRBV7-6,TGTGCCAGCAGCCGCATACAGGGGCATAATTCACCCCTCCACTTT,CASSRIQGHNSPLHF
NA,TRBJ1-4,NA,TRBV14,TGTGCCAGCAGCCAAGACACGAGGGCTAATGAAAAACTGTTTTTT,CASSQDTRANEKLFF
NA,TRBJ2-4,TRBD2,TRBV28,TGTGCCAGCAGTTTTAGCGGGAGGGCGCGGGTAGCCAAAAACATTCAGTACTTC,CASSFSGRARVAKNIQYF
NA,TRBJ2-3,NA,TRBV11-3,TGTGCCAGCAGCCAGCAGGGGAAAGATACGCAGTATTTT,CASSQQGKDTQYF
NA,TRBJ1-2,TRBD1,TRBV30,TGTGCCTGGGGCAGTCAGGACAGGAACCTCTATGGCTACACCTTC,CAWGSQDRNLYGYTF
NA,TRBJ1-1,NA,TRBV16,TGTGCCAGCAGCCCCACTCCAGGGAACACTGAAGCTTTCTTT,CASSPTPGNTEAFF
NA,TRBJ2-5,NA,TRBV29-1,TGCAGCGTTGAGAGGGGAGGGGGAGAGACCCAGTACTTC,CSVERGGGETQYF
NA,TRBJ2-1,NA,TRBV24-1,TGTGCCACCAGTGACAGGGACATCAATGAGCAGTTCTTC,CATSDRDINEQFF
NA,TRBJ1-1,NA,TRBV11-3,TGTGCCAGCAGCTACGGAACGGGGTTGGACACTGAAGCTTTCTTT,CASSYGTGLDTEAFF
NA,TRBJ1-1,NA,TRBV5-6,TGTGCCAGCAGCTTGGCACCGACAGACATGAACACTGAAGCTTTCTTT,CASSLAPTDMNTEAFF
NA,TRBJ2-7,NA,TRBV16,TGTGCCAGCAGCCAATCCCTCTACGAGCAGTACTTC,CASSQSLYEQYF
NA,TRBJ1-3,NA,TRBV11-2,TGTGCCAGCAGCTTAGATCCCAGGGCTGGAAACACCATATATTTT,CASSLDPRAGNTIYF